A single sample is the source of the 24 T cell receptor beta chains below, sequenced in a study of cytomegalovirus exposure and HLA in healthy donors. PCR amplification relied on 60 Vbeta primers (plus 13 Jbeta primers). Clones were sequenced by immunoSEQ multiplex PCR, and TCRdb holds only the in-frame ones, with some missing. The table has more than 85,000 clones, approximately 80% seen once. Specimen: PBMCs. The receptors shown here come from a male donor in good health and CMV-seropositive.

This chain uses TRBV21-1 with TRBJ2-2; the DNA was not used to check the table's D call, TRBD1. TRBV21-1 is a pseudogene. The CDR3 length is 16 residues. The CDR3 reads CASSINRGYDAGELFF. The CDR3 region has the DNA TGTGCCAGCAGCATTAACAGGGGGTACGACGCCGGGGAGCTGTTTTTT.

This clone has just a few counts. The junction departs from the called germline gene at one end, perhaps through a read error. The chain couples TRBV29-1 to TRBJ1-1; TRBD1 matches 12 bases. CDR1 SQVTM and CDR2 ANQGSEA come from the germline V gene. CDR3 length: 14 amino acids. The CDR3: CRVGTGGAYTEAFF. CDR3 coding DNA: TGCAGGGTTGGGACAGGGGGCGCCTACACTGAAGCTTTCTTT. The whole variable domain, remainder taken from reference TRBV29-1 and TRBJ1-1, is SAVISQKPSRDICQRGTSLTIQCQVDSQVTMMFWYRQQPGQSLTLIATANQGSEATYESGFVIDKFPISRPNLTFSTLTVSNMSPEDSSIYLCRVGTGGAYTEAFFGQGTRLTVV.

The chain combines TRBV7-3 with TRBJ2-6; possible D gene TRBD2, 6 bases. This CDR3 region has 18 residues. Trimming removed 3 bases from V and 0 bases from J, with 15 bases in between. Germline CDR1 reads SGHTA; CDR2 reads FQGTGA. The CDR3 sequence is CASSFGPGVSSGANVLTF. The CDR3 DNA is TGTGCCAGCAGCTTCGGTCCGGGGGTGAGCTCTGGGGCCAACGTCCTGACTTTC.

The chain recombines TRBV9 with TRBJ2-5, with D possibly TRBD2 on 6 matching bases. The CDR3 length is 14 residues. With 4 bases removed from V and 2 bases from J, the gap between germline ends came to 12 bases. Germline CDR1 is SGDLS and CDR2 is YYNGEE. The CDR3 sequence: CASSPSAGQETQYF. The CDR3 region has the DNA TGTGCCAGCAGCCCCAGCGCGGGGCAAGAGACCCAGTACTTC.

This chain links TRBV2 with TRBJ1-1, with a weak D call TRBD1 (5 bases). The germline V gene encodes CDR1 SNHLY and CDR2 FYNNEI. The V gene lost 4 bases and the J gene lost 5 bases, with 14 bases spanning the gap. This CDR3 is built from 14 residues. In DNA, the CDR3 is TGTGCCAGCAGTGTGGGACTTAAATGGACTGAAGCTTTCTTT. Protein product: CASSVGLKWTEAFF.

The V and J genes are TRBV29-1 and TRBJ2-5; 7 bases match TRBD1. This CDR3 region has 14 residues. Trimming cost V 5 bases and J 9 bases; bases outside gene matches: 15. Germline V CDR1 and CDR2: SQVTM, ANQGSEA. CDR3 loop: CSVKTGRQGGPQYF. CDR3 coding DNA: TGCAGCGTTAAGACAGGGCGACAGGGTGGGCCCCAGTACTTC.

The chain carries TRBV6-5 and TRBJ2-7; D might be TRBD1 (6 bases). The germline V gene has CDR1 MNHEY and CDR2 SVGAGI. Deletions cut 5 bases from V and 3 bases from J, with 8 bases between. The CDR3 runs 12 residues. CDR3 sequence: CASSGTNYEQYF. The DNA for the CDR3 is TGTGCCAGCAGTGGGACAAACTACGAGCAGTACTTC.

CDR3 sequence reads: CASSAGYSRELFF. The CDR3 coding sequence is TGTGCCAGCAGTGCAGGGTATAGTCGGGAGCTGTTTTTT. The V call is TRBV9, the J call TRBJ2-2, with D perhaps matching TRBD1 (5 bases). The CDR3 spans 13 residues. Germline-derived CDR1 and CDR2 are SGDLS and YYNGEE. The V gene lost 5 bases and the J gene lost 9 bases, with 14 bases spanning the gap.

Concerning this clone itself: One end of the junction fails to match germline, which may point to a read error. The genes are TRBV7-9 and TRBJ2-6, with D possibly being TRBD1 (5 bases). This CDR3 has 16 amino acids. CDR1 is SEHNR and CDR2 is FQNEAQ in the germline V gene (reference sequence). The CDR3 sequence: CASRNSYLSGANGLTF. The CDR3, as DNA: TGTGCCAGCAGAAACAGTTACCTCTCTGGGGCCAACGGCCTGACTTTC.

The table lists this clone with a count of one. This rearrangement joins TRBV9 to TRBJ2-3; TRBD2 matches 9 bases. Germline V gene data show CDR1 as SGDLS and CDR2 as YYNGEE. The CDR3 has 14 residues. V trimming: 8 bases; J trimming: 4 bases; junction bases outside the gene matches: 8. As DNA, the CDR3 is TGTGCCAGAAGTTTAGCGGGAGCTCCAGATACGCAGTATTTT. Its protein is CARSLAGAPDTQYF.

The sample holds one count of this clone. This chain joins TRBV19 and TRBJ2-5, with 11 bases that match TRBD1. The better agreement between TRBJ2-7 and the DNA end casts doubt on the J call. CDR3 length equals 16 residues. Germline assignment: CDR1 LNHDA and CDR2 SQIVND (reference sequence). The CDR3 protein is CASSNPGTGGTYEQYF. The CDR3 DNA reads TGTGCCAGTAGTAATCCCGGGACAGGGGGAACCTACGAGCAGTACTTC.

On this clone itself: Other DNA sequences within the sample encode an identical CDR3. The chain couples TRBV7-9 to TRBJ2-3; tentatively, D is TRBD1 (6 bases). The CDR3 runs 11 residues. The germline V gene encodes CDR1 SEHNR and CDR2 FQNEAQ (reference sequence). V lost 5 bases and J 6 bases, leaving 6 bases between the germline ends. Here the CDR3 DNA reads TGTGCCAGCAGCAGGGGGGATACGCAGTATTTT. Its translation: CASSRGDTQYF.

This clone was detected only once. This chain uses TRBV2 with TRBJ2-7; possibly TRBD2 for D (5 bases). Germline V gives CDR1 SNHLY, CDR2 FYNNEI. The V end lost 5 bases, the J end lost 3 bases, and 11 bases lay between the germline ends. CDR3 length: 13 amino acids. The CDR3 spells CASSREPGYEQYF. The CDR3 DNA reads as TGTGCCAGCAGTAGGGAGCCTGGCTACGAGCAGTACTTC.

The chain uses TRBV18 and TRBJ2-1; perhaps TRBD1 as D (5 bases). Germline loops: CDR1 KGHSH, CDR2 LQKENI. The V end lost 2 bases, the J end lost 6 bases, and 8 bases lay between the germline ends. CDR3 size: 13 residues. The CDR3: CASSPGAGNEQFF. The CDR3, as DNA: TGTGCCAGCTCACCAGGGGCAGGCAATGAGCAGTTCTTC.

The chain recombines TRBV27 with TRBJ2-2, with 7 positions matching TRBD1. With V trimmed by 4 bases and J by 0 bases, 2 bases remained unmatched. Germline CDR1 is MNHEY and CDR2 is SMNVEV (reference sequence). The CDR3 is 15 residues long. The CDR3 nucleotides read TGTGCCAGCAGTTCCGGGACAGCGAACACCGGGGAGCTGTTTTTT. Protein product: CASSSGTANTGELFF.

This clone was counted a single time. The V call is TRBV7-9, the J call TRBJ2-7, with D possibly being TRBD2 (6 bases). V was cut by 4 bases and J by 9 bases, with 25 bases left in between. The germline V gene has CDR1 SEHNR and CDR2 FQNEAQ (reference sequence). The CDR3 is 16 amino acids. CDR3 sequence (DNA): TGTGCCAGCAGCTCCTGGAGGGACGGAGTGGTAAGGGGGCAGTACTTC. It is translated as CASSSWRDGVVRGQYF.

The chain's CDR3 is CASSSLIRDGTQYF. CDR3 coding DNA: TGTGCCAGCAGTAGCTTAATCAGGGATGGTACGCAGTATTTT. The J gene is TRBJ2-3, the V gene TRBV6-5, with D possibly being TRBD1 (5 bases). CDR3 length: 14 amino acids. Deletions cut 5 bases from V and 8 bases from J, with 17 bases between. Germline V gives CDR1 MNHEY, CDR2 SVGAGI.

This sequence joins TRBV10-3 and TRBJ2-7, with a tentative D call TRBD1 (5 bases). The V end was cut by 0 bases, the J end by 5 bases, with 5 bases between. The CDR3 is made up of 12 amino acids. The germline V gene encodes CDR1 ENHRY and CDR2 SYGVKD. The CDR3 sequence is CAISESTDEQYF. CDR3 nucleotide sequence: TGTGCCATCAGTGAGTCGACAGACGAGCAGTACTTC.

Relative to its sample, this clone is medium-sized. The rearrangement joins TRBV4-1 to TRBJ2-2; 10 nucleotides agree with TRBD1. Germline CDR1 and CDR2: MGHRA and YSYEKL. V lost 0 bases to trimming and J lost 7 bases; unmatched junction nucleotides: 8. The CDR3 has 17 residues. The CDR3 sequence: CASSQESGQGEGGELFF. CDR3 nucleotides: TGCGCCAGCAGCCAAGAGAGTGGACAGGGGGAGGGCGGGGAGCTGTTTTTT.

This chain connects TRBV7-8 to TRBJ2-1; 10 nucleotides match TRBD2. With 2 bases clipped from V and 0 bases from J, the junction kept 7 bases outside the gene matches. The CDR3 extends over 18 amino acids. Germline-derived CDR1 and CDR2 are SGHVS and FQNEAQ. The CDR3 region has the DNA TGTGCCAGCAGCTTACTAGCGGGAGATCCCCTCTCCTACAATGAGCAGTTCTTC. Translation: CASSLLAGDPLSYNEQFF.

The CDR3 reads CASSIPHRGRGQPQHF. CDR3 DNA sequence: TGTGCCAGTAGTATCCCCCACAGGGGGCGCGGTCAGCCCCAGCATTTT. J is TRBJ1-5 and V is TRBV19, with 9 bases identical to TRBD1. Losses at the gene ends were 3 bases for V and 6 bases for J; bases not matched to a gene: 9. The V gene's germline CDR1 is LNHDA and CDR2 SQIVND (reference sequence). CDR3 length equals 16 residues. The full variable domain, in which reference TRBV19 and TRBJ1-5 provide the parts outside the CDR3, is DGGITQSPKYLFRKEGQNVTLSCEQNLNHDAMYWYRQDPGQGLRLIYYSQIVNDFQKGDIAEGYSVSREKKESFPLTVTSAQKNPTAFYLCASSIPHRGRGQPQHFGDGTRLSIL.

CDR3 DNA sequence: TGTGCCAGCAGCTTGGTGCGGAACCACGGGGAGACCCAGTACTTC. This translates into CASSLVRNHGETQYF. The chain has TRBV5-6 and TRBJ2-5; D remains ambiguous. CDR1 and CDR2 (germline): SGHDT, YYEEEE. Trimming left V 0 bases short and J 5 bases short, with 14 bases between. This CDR3 region has 15 residues.

The chain recombines TRBV5-4 with TRBJ2-1; 9 nucleotides line up with TRBD1. The CDR3 is 15 residues long. Germline CDR1 is SGHNT and CDR2 is YYREEE (reference sequence). With V trimmed by 4 bases and J by 6 bases, 8 bases remained unmatched. The chain's CDR3 is CASSLPGQGSNEQFF. The CDR3 nucleotides read TGTGCCAGCAGCCTTCCGGGACAGGGAAGCAATGAGCAGTTCTTC.

The genes are TRBV28 and TRBJ1-2; weak D call: TRBD1 (6 bases). V lost 1 base to trimming and J lost 4 bases, with 10 bases between them. CDR1 and CDR2 (germline): MDHEN, SYDVKM. The CDR3 runs 14 residues. Written as DNA, the CDR3 is TGTGCCAGCAGTTTATCAGGGGCTAGCTATGGCTACACCTTC. This encodes CASSLSGASYGYTF.